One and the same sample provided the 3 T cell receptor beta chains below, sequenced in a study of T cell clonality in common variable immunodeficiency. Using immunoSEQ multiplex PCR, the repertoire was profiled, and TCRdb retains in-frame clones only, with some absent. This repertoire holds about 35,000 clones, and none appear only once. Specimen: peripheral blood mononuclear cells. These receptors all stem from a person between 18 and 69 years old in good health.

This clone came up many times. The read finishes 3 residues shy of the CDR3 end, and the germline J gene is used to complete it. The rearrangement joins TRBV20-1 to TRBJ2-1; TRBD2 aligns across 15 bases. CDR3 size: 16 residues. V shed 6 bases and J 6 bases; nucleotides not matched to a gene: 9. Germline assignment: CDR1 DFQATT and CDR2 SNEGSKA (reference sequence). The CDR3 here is CSAGGLAGGGGNEQFF. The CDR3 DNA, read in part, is TGCAGTGCAGGTGGACTAGCGGGAGGGGGTGGCAATGAG.

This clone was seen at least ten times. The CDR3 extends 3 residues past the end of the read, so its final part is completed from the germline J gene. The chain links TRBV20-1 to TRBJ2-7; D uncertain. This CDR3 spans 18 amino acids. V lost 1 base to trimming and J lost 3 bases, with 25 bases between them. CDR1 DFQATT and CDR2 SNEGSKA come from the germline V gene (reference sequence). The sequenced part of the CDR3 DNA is TGCAGTGCTAGAGGAAGCCCGACCTATCCCCTCAACTACTACGAG. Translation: CSARGSPTYPLNYYE. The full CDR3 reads CSARGSPTYPLNYYEQYF.

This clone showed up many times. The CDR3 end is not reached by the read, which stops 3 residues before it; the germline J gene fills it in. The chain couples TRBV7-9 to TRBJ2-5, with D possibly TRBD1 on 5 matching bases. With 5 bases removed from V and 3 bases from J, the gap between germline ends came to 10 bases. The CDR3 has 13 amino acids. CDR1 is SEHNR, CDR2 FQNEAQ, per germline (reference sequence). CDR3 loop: CASSTVREETQYF. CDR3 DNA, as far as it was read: TGTGCCAGCAGCACGGTCAGGGAAGAGACC.